One T cell receptor (beta chain) is described in this entry. The target antigen is unknown. Assay used: immunoSEQ multiplex PCR; TCRdb lists only in-frame clones, some missing. Seen here are about 110,000 clones, 85% to 90% observed once, and the top ten hold about 0.31%. This sample was included in a study of Tregs in tolerant kidney transplant recipients. Overall study context: Mixed chimerism was transient after nonmyeloablative marrow transplants from related graft donors. Study conclusions and caveats: Antigen-driven expansion was suggested because donor-specific Tregs expanded more than all Tregs in tolerant patients.

Unstimulated Tregs (CD4+CD25+CD127-) and CD4+CD25- non-Tregs were sorted from PBMCs. The TCR originated in a human donor who received a combined kidney and bone marrow transplant. This material consisted of CD4+ T cells from blood, taken before the transplant.

CDR3 nucleotide sequence: TGTGCCATCAGTGATCGACTGGAGCACTACGAGCAGTACTTC. This translates into CAISDRLEHYEQYF. The chain is built from TRBV10-3 and TRBJ2-7; D remains ambiguous. Germline CDR1 is ENHRY and CDR2 is SYGVKD. The V gene lost 3 bases and the J gene lost 3 bases, with 12 bases spanning the gap. The CDR3 is 14 residues long.